The 8 T cell receptor beta chains below come from one sample, sequenced in a study of shared clonotypes between healthy human individuals. Measured with immunoSEQ multiplex PCR; TCRdb has only the in-frame clones, and not every one. This table holds roughly 640,000 clones, 95% to 98% found once. Material: naive CD4+ T cells sorted from blood. Subset here: CD45RA+ positively selected. The receptors derive from a woman under 40 in good health.

The chain carries TRBV28 and TRBJ2-5; TRBD1 matches 8 bases. V dropped 6 bases and J dropped 5; count of bases not matched to a gene: 8. CDR1 and CDR2 from the germline V gene are MDHEN and SYDVKM. This CDR3 has 14 residues. CDR3 bases: TGTGCCAGCAGACGCCAGGGGGCTGGGGAGACCCAGTACTTC. Protein sequence: CASRRQGAGETQYF.

This clone was observed once. The V gene is TRBV28, the J gene TRBJ2-3; 8 positions agree with TRBD1. Looked up from germline, CDR1 is MDHEN and CDR2 is SYDVKM. CDR3 length equals 16 residues. Losses at the gene ends were 3 bases for V and 5 bases for J; bases not matched to a gene: 10. Here the CDR3 reads CASSFLGQGLEDTQYF. Here the CDR3 DNA reads TGTGCCAGCAGTTTCCTCGGACAGGGTTTGGAAGATACGCAGTATTTT. The full variable domain, completed using reference TRBV28 and TRBJ2-3, is DVKVTQSSRYLVKRTGEKVFLECVQDMDHENMFWYRQDPGLGLRLIYFSYDVKMKEKGDIPEGYSVSREKKERFSLILESASTNQTSMYLCASSFLGQGLEDTQYFGPGTRLTVL.

This chain connects TRBV10-3 to TRBJ2-3; a possible D gene is TRBD2 (5 bases). Trimming stripped 0 bases from V and 4 bases from J, with 17 bases between. Germline lookup yields CDR1 ENHRY and CDR2 SYGVKD. This CDR3 contains 17 residues. Here the CDR3 reads CAISESSPSRGADTQYF. DNA of the CDR3: TGTGCCATCAGTGAGTCGAGTCCTAGCAGAGGTGCAGATACGCAGTATTTT.

The rearrangement uses TRBV4-1 and TRBJ2-2; TRBD1 or TRBD2 may be the D gene (5 bases each). With 1 base removed from V and 4 bases from J, the gap between germline ends came to 22 bases. There are 19 residues in the CDR3. Germline V CDR1 and CDR2: MGHRA, YSYEKL. The CDR3 sequence: CASSQVGLVISRGTGELFF. CDR3 nucleotide sequence: TGCGCCAGCAGCCAAGTCGGCTTGGTAATCTCGAGGGGCACCGGGGAGCTGTTTTTT.

This clone is a singleton in its sample. This sequence joins TRBV9 and TRBJ2-1; 9 positions match TRBD2. Germline V gene data show CDR1 as SGDLS and CDR2 as YYNGEE. V lost 0 bases and J lost 0; bases outside the gene matches: 4. The CDR3 spans 17 residues. The CDR3 nucleotides are TGTGCCAGCAGCGTAGGAGTAGCGGGGGCCTCCTACAATGAGCAGTTCTTC. As protein: CASSVGVAGASYNEQFF.

V usage is TRBV29-1 and J usage is TRBJ2-3, with no clear D. Germline V gene data show CDR1 as SQVTM and CDR2 as ANQGSEA. V lost 0 bases and J lost 0, with 7 bases in between. The CDR3 loop spans 14 amino acids. CDR3 residues: CSVEDYGSTDTQYF. The CDR3 DNA reads TGCAGCGTTGAAGATTACGGTAGCACAGATACGCAGTATTTT.

This clone was seen only once. This specimen includes other DNA sequences encoding the same CDR3. The V call is TRBV20-1, the J call TRBJ2-7; D is unresolved. The CDR3 is 10 residues long. V dropped 2 bases and J dropped 4 bases, with 3 bases sitting between them. Germline values: CDR1 DFQATT, CDR2 SNEGSKA (reference sequence). In DNA, the CDR3 is TGCAGTGCTAGATCATACGAGCAGTACTTC. Translation gives CSARSYEQYF.

The chain combines TRBV19 with TRBJ1-5; D unclear. V was shortened by 4 bases and J by 9 bases, with 10 bases between the two germline ends. This CDR3 contains 12 residues. Germline V gives CDR1 LNHDA, CDR2 SQIVND (reference sequence). Written as DNA, the CDR3 is TGTGCCAGTAGTAGGGGAGGTTGGCCCCAGCATTTT. It encodes CASSRGGWPQHF. Together with reference TRBV19 and TRBJ1-5, the CDR3 gives the full variable domain: DGGITQSPKYLFRKEGQNVTLSCEQNLNHDAMYWYRQDPGQGLRLIYYSQIVNDFQKGDIAEGYSVSREKKESFPLTVTSAQKNPTAFYLCASSRGGWPQHFGDGTRLSIL.